This TCR beta chain was captured by sequencing in a study of blood T cell repertoires in COVID-19. The wider study: COVID-19 samples collected from the United States, Italy and Spain covered acute and convalescent phases.

Germline V gene data show CDR1 as SGHTA and CDR2 as FQGNSA. Trimming pared 0 bases from V and 1 base from J, leaving 9 bases between. The CDR3 covers 15 residues. Before they entered the study, exposed participants had met a COVID-19 case within 2 weeks. The repertoire was sequenced with immunoSEQ multiplex PCR; TCRdb's copy has only in-frame clones and lacks some. This repertoire shows about 270,000 clones, about 91% found once; its top ten account for roughly 2.8%. The material sequenced was PBMCs or T cells enriched from blood (not recorded which). The J gene is TRBJ2-5, the V gene TRBV7-2; the D gene is possibly TRBD1 (5 bases). This TCR was sampled from a man aged 35-49 years who had been exposed to COVID-19. The CDR3 DNA is TGTGCCAGCAGCTTAGCAGGGGCAGTCCAAGAGACCCAGTACTTC. Protein: CASSLAGAVQETQYF.